One T cell receptor beta chain is described in this entry. Recruited during active infection, patients (from Seattle) were subsequently followed longitudinally. The sample originates from a study of blood T cell repertoires in COVID-19. Study in general: Italy, Spain and the United States were the sources of the convalescent and acute COVID-19 samples.

V was clipped by 4 bases and J by 5 bases; unmatched bases: 6. The CDR3 sequence is 15 residues long. Looked up from germline, CDR1 is SNHLY and CDR2 is FYNNEI. The data were produced by immunoSEQ multiplex PCR, yet TCRdb's version contains in-frame clones alone and is incomplete. The sample shows a few hundred thousand clones, about nine tenths of them seen only once. The material sequenced was peripheral blood. The sequence was obtained from a woman between 50 and 59 years old with COVID-19, enrolled during active disease. The chain is built from TRBV2 and TRBJ1-4; 8 positions match TRBD1. The CDR3 region has the DNA TGTGCCAGCAGTGGGGAACAGGGGGGGAATGAAAAACTGTTTTTT. Translation gives CASSGEQGGNEKLFF.